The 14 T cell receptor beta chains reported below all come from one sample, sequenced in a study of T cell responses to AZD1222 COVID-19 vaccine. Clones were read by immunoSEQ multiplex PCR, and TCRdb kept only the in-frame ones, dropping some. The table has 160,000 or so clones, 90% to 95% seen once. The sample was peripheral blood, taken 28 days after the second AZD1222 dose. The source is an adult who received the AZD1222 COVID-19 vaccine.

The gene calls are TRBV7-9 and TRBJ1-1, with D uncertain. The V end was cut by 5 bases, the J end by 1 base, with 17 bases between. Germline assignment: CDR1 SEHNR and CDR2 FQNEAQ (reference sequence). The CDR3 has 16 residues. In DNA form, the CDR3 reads TGTGCCAGCAGCCCGGCGGCGGGGAGAGAGAACACTGAAGCTTTCTTT. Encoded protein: CASSPAAGRENTEAFF.

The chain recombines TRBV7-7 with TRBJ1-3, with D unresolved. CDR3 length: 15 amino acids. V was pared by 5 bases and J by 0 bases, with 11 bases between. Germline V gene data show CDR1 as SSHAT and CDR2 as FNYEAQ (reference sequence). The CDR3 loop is CASSPSSGSGNTIYF. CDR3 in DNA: TGTGCCAGCAGCCCCAGTAGTGGCTCTGGAAACACCATATATTTT.

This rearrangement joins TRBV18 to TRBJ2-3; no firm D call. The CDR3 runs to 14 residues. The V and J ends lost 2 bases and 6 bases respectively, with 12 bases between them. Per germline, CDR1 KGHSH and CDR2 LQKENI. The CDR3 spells CASSPSVARDTQYF. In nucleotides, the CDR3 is TGTGCCAGCTCACCATCGGTCGCCAGGGATACGCAGTATTTT.

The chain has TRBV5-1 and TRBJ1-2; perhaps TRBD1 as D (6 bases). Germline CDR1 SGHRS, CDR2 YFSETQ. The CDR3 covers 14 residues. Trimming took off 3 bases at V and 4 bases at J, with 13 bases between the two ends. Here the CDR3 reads CASSSDGGPYGYTF. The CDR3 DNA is TGCGCCAGCAGCTCGGATGGGGGGCCCTATGGCTACACCTTC.

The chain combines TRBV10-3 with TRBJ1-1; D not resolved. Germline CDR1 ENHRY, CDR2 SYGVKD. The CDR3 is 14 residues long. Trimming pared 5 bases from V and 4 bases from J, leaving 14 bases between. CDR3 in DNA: TGTGCCATCAGTCAGGACCCGGTGGTCACTGAAGCTTTCTTT. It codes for CAISQDPVVTEAFF.

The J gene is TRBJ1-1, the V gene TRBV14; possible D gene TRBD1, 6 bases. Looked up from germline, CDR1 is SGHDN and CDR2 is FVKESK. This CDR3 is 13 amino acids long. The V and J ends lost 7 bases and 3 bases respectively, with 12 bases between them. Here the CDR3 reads CASKGGIHTEAFF. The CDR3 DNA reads TGTGCCAGCAAGGGGGGAATCCACACTGAAGCTTTCTTT.

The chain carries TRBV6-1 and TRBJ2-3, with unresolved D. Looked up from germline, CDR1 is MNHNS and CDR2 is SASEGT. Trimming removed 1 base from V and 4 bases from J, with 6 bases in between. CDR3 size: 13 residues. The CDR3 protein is CASSEGIPDTQYF. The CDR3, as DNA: TGTGCCAGCAGTGAAGGTATCCCAGATACGCAGTATTTT.

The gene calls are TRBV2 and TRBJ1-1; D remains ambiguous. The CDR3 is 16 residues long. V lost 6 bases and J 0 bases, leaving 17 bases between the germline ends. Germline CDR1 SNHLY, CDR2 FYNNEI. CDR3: CASSPLLGIMNTEAFF. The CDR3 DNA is TGTGCCAGCAGCCCCCTCTTGGGGATCATGAACACTGAAGCTTTCTTT.

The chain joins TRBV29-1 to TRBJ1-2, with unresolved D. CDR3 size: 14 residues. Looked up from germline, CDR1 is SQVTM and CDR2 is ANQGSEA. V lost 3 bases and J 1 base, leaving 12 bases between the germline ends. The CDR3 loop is CSVDEADLNYGYTF. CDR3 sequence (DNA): TGCAGCGTTGACGAGGCAGACCTTAACTATGGCTACACCTTC.

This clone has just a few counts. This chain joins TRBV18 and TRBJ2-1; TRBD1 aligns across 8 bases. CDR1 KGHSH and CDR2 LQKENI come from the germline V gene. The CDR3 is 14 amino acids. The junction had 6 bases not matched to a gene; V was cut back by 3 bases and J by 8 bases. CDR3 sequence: CASSPLGQGDEQFF. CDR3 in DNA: TGTGCCAGCTCACCCCTAGGACAGGGCGATGAGCAGTTCTTC.

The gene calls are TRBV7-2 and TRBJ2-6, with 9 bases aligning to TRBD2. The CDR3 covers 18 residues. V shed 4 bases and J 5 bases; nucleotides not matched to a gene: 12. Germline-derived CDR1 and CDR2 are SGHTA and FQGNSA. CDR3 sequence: CASSYPQSGGPRANVLTF. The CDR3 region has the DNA TGTGCCAGCAGCTACCCTCAAAGCGGGGGGCCGAGGGCCAACGTCCTGACTTTC.

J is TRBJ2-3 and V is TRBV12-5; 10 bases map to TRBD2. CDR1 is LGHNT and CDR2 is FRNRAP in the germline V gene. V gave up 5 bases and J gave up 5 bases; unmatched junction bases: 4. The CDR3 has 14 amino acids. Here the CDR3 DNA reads TGTGCTAGTGGTAGCGGGGGGGCCAAAGATACGCAGTATTTT. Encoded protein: CASGSGGAKDTQYF.

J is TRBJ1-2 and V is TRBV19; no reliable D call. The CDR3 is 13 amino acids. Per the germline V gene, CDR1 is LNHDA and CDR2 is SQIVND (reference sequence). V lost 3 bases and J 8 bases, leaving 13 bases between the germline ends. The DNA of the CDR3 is TGTGCCAGTAGTATCGGGCAATTAAGCGGCTACACCTTC. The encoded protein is CASSIGQLSGYTF.

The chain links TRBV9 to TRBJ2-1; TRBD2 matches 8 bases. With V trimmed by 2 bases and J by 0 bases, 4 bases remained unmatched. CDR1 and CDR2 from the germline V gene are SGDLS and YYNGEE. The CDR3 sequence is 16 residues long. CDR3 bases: TGTGCCAGCAGCGTCGGCGGGGGGCACTCCTACAATGAGCAGTTCTTC. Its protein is CASSVGGGHSYNEQFF.